This TCR beta chain was sequenced for a study of cytomegalovirus exposure and HLA in healthy donors. Study in general: The use of the same platform for the approximately 110 validation repertoires and the 550 to 700 first-cohort repertoires was reported by a later analysis.

While the first cohort had fewer than 850 subjects, the donors belonged to the separate validation cohort of over a hundred subjects. The CDR3 is 11 residues long. V was cut by 8 bases and J by 7 bases, with 12 bases left in between. Germline V lookup: CDR1 MNHNS, CDR2 SASEGT. In the case of this clone: Its target is not known.

The table came from immunoSEQ multiplex PCR; TCRdb's copy has only in-frame clones and leaves some out. The top ten hold around 1.1% of the sample, which has 100,000 to 150,000 clones, 75% to 90% seen once. The study, taken as a whole, reports: With high specificity and sensitivity, the classifier reportedly diagnosed cytomegalovirus status.

The chain uses TRBV6-1 and TRBJ2-7; maybe TRBD1 (5 bases). This clonotype originated in a woman aged 18-30 years in good health and CMV-seronegative. Material for sequencing was PBMCs. CDR3 in amino acids: CASHQGWEQYF. DNA for the CDR3: TGTGCCAGCCACCAGGGCTGGGAGCAGTACTTC.